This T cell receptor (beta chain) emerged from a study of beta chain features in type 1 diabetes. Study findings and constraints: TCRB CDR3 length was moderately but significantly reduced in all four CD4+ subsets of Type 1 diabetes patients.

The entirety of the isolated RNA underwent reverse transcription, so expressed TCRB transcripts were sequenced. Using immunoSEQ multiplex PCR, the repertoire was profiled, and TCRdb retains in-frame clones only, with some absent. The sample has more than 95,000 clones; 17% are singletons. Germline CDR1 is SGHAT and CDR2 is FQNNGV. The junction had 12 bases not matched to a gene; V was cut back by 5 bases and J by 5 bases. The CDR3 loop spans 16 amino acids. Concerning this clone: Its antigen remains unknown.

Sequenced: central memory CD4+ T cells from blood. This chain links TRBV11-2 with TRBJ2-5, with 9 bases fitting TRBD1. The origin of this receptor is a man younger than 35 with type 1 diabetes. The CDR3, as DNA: TGTGCCAGCAGCCCGCGTTTGGGACAGGGTATGGAGACCCAGTACTTC. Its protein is CASSPRLGQGMETQYF.